This TCR beta chain derives from a study of technical replicates of blood from several donors. CDR3 length: 13 residues. The ends were cut back, 6 bases at V and 4 bases at J, with 12 bases in the middle. CDR1 is SGHTA and CDR2 is FQGNSA in the germline V gene. Sequencing was performed with immunoSEQ multiplex PCR; in TCRdb, only in-frame clones are kept and a portion is missing. Of just over 95,000 clones listed, 90% to 97% are singletons. The V gene is TRBV7-2, the J gene TRBJ2-5; D possibly corresponds to TRBD2 (5 bases). This TCR was sampled from a human donor in good health. Sequenced material: T cells isolated from PBMCs. The CDR3 loop is CASRPVLVETQYF. The CDR3 nucleotides are TGTGCCAGCAGACCCGTACTAGTAGAGACCCAGTACTTC.